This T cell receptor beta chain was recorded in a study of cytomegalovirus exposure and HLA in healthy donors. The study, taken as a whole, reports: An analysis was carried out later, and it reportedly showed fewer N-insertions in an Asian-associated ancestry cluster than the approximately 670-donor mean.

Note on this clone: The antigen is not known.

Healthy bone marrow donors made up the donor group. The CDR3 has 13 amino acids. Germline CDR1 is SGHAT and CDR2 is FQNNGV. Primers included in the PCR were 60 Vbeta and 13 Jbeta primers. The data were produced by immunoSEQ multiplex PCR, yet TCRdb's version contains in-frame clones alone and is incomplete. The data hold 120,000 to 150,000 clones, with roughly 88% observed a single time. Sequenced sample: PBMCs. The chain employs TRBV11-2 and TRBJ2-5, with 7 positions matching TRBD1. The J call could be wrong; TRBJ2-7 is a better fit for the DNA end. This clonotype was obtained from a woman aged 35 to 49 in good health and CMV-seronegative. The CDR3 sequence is CASSSNRGYEQYF. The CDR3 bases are TGTGCCAGCAGCTCAAACAGGGGTTACGAGCAGTACTTC.